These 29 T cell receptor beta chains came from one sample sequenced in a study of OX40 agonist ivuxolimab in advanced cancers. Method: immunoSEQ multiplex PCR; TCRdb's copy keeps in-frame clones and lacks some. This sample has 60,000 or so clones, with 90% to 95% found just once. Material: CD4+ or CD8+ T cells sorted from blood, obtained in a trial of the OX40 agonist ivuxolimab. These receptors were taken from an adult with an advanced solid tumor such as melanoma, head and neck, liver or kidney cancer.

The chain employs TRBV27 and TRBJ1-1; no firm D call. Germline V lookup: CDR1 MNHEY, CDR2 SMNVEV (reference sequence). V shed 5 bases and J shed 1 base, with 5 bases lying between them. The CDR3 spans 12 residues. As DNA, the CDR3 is TGTGCCAGCAGTGTAGGGAACACTGAAGCTTTCTTT. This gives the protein CASSVGNTEAFF.

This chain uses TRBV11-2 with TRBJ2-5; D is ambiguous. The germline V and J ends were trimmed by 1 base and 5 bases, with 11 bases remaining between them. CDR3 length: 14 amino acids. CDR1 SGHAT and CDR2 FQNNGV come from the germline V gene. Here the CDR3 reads CASSLVVAAETQYF. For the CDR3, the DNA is TGTGCCAGCAGCTTAGTGGTGGCCGCGGAGACCCAGTACTTC.

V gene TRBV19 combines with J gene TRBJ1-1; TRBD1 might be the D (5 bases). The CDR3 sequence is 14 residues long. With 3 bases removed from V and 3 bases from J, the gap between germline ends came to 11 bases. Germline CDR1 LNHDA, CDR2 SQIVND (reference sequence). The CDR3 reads CASSMLQADTEAFF. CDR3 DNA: TGTGCCAGTAGTATGTTACAGGCGGACACTGAAGCTTTCTTT.

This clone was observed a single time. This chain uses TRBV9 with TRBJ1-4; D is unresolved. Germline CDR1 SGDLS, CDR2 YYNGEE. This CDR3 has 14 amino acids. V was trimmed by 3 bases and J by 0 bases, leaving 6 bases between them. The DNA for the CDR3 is TGTGCCAGCAGCGAGAGGGCAACTAATGAAAAACTGTTTTTT. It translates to CASSERATNEKLFF. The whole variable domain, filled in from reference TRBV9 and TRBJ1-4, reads DSGVTQTPKHLITATGQRVTLRCSPRSGDLSVYWYQQSLDQGLQFLIQYYNGEERAKGNILERFSAQQFPDLHSELNLSSLELGDSALYFCASSERATNEKLFFGSGTQLSVL.

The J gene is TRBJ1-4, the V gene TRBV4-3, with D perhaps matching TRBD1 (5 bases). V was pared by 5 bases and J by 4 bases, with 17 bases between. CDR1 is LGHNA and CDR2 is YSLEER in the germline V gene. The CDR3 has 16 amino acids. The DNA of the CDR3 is TGCGCCAGCAGCTCCCAGCTCCGCGGGGGTAATGAAAAACTGTTTTTT. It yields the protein CASSSQLRGGNEKLFF.

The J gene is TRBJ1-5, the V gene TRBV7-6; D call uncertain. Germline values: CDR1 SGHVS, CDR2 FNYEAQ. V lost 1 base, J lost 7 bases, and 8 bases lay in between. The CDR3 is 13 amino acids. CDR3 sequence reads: CASSLEWYQPQHF. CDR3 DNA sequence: TGTGCCAGCAGCTTAGAGTGGTACCAGCCCCAGCATTTT.

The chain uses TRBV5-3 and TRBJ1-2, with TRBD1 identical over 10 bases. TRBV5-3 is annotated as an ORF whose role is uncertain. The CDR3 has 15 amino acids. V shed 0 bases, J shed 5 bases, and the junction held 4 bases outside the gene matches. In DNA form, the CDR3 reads TGTGCCAGAAGCTTGGGACAGGGGGCTGAGTATGGCTACACCTTC. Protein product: CARSLGQGAEYGYTF.

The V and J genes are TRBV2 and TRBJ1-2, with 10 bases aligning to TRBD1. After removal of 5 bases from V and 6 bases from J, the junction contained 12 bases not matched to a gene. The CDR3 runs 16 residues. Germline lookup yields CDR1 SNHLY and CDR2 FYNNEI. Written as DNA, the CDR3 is TGTGCCAGCAGTCCCTATAAAGGACAGGGGGTAGATGGCTACACCTTC. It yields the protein CASSPYKGQGVDGYTF.

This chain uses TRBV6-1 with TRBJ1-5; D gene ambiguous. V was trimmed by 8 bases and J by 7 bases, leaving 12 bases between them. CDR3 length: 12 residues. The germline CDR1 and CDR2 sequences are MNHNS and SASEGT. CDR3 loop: CASHNVGQPQHF. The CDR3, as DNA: TGTGCCAGCCACAACGTTGGCCAGCCCCAGCATTTT.

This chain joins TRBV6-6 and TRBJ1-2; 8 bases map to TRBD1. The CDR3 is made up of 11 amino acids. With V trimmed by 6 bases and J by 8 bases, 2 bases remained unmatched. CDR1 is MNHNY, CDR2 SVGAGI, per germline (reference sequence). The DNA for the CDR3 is TGTGCCAGCAGGACAGGGGTCGGCTACACCTTC. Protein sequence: CASRTGVGYTF.

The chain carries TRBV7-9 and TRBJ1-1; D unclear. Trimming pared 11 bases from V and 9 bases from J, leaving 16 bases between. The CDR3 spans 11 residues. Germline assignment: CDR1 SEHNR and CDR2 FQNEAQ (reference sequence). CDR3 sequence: CALEVAPKAFF. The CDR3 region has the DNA TGTGCCCTCGAAGTGGCCCCAAAAGCTTTCTTT.

The CDR3 sequence is CASGTANYGYTF. CDR3 coding DNA: TGTGCCAGCGGGACGGCTAACTATGGCTACACCTTC. The rearrangement uses TRBV7-9 and TRBJ1-2; possible D gene TRBD1, 5 bases. Germline V gene sequence: CDR1 SEHNR, CDR2 FQNEAQ (reference sequence). The CDR3 totals 12 residues. V lost 8 bases to trimming and J lost 0 bases, with 7 bases between them.

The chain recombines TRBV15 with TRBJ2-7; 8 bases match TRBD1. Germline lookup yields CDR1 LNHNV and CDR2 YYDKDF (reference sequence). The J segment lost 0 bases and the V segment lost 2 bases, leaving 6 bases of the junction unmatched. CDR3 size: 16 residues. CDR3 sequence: CATSRLRGHDSYEQYF. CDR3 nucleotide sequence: TGTGCCACCAGCAGACTCAGGGGGCATGACTCCTACGAGCAGTACTTC.

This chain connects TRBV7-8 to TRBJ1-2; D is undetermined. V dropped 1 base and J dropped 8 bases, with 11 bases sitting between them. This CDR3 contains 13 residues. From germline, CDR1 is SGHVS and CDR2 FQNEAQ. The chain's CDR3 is CASSLVVGWGYTF. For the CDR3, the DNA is TGTGCCAGCAGCTTAGTGGTGGGATGGGGCTACACCTTC.

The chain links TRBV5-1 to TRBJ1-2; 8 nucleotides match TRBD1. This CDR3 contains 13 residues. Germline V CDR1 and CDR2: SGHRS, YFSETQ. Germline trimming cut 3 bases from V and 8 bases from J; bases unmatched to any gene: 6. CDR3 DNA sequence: TGCGCCAGCAGCTCCGGACAGGGTAGAGGCTACACCTTC. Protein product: CASSSGQGRGYTF.

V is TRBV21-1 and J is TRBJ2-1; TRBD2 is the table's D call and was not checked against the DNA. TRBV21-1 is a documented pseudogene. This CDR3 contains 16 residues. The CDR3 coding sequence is TGTGCCAGCAGCAAAGGCGGGGGCCCATTCAACAATGAGCAGTTCTTC. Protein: CASSKGGGPFNNEQFF.

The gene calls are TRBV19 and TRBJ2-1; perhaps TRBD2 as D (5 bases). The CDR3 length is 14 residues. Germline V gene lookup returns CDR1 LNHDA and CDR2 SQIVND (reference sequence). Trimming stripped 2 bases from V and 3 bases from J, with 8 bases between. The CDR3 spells CASSISGDYNEQFF. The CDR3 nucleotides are TGTGCCAGTAGTATAAGCGGAGACTACAATGAGCAGTTCTTC.

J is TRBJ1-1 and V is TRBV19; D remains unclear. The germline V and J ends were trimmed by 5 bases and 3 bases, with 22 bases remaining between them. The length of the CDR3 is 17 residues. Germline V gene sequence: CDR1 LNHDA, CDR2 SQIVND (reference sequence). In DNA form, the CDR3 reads TGTGCCAGTAGTCCCCCAGACGTCATTCCCTTGGACACTGAAGCTTTCTTT. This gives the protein CASSPPDVIPLDTEAFF.

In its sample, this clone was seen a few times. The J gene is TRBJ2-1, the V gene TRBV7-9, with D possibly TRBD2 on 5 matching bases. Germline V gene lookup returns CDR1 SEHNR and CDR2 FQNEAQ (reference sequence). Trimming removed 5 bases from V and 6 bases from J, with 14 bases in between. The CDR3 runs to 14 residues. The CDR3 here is CASSQTGWGNEQFF. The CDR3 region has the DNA TGTGCCAGCAGCCAGACGGGGTGGGGCAATGAGCAGTTCTTC.

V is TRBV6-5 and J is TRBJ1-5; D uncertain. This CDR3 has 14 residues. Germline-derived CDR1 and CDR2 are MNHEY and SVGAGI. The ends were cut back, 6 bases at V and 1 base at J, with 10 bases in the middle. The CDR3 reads CASREGPSNQPQHF. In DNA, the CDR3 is TGTGCCAGCAGGGAAGGACCGAGCAATCAGCCCCAGCATTTT.

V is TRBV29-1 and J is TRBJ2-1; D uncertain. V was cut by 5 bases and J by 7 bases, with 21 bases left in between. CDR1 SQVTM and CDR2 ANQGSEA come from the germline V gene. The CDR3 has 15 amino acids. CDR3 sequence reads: CSVSSGGPLMNEQFF. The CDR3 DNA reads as TGCAGCGTTTCCTCGGGCGGACCTCTTATGAATGAGCAGTTCTTC.

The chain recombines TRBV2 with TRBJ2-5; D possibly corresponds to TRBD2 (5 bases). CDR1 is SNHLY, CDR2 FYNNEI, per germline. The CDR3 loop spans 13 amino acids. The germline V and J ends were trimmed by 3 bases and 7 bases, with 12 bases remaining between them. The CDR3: CASSEPGIGTQYF. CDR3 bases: TGTGCCAGCAGTGAGCCCGGGATTGGGACCCAGTACTTC.

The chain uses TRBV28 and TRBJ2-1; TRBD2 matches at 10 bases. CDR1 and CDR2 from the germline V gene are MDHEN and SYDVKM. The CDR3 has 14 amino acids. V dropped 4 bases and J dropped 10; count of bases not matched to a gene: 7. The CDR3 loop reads CASSSGLALREQFF. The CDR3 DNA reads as TGTGCCAGCAGTTCGGGACTAGCGCTGCGGGAGCAGTTCTTC.

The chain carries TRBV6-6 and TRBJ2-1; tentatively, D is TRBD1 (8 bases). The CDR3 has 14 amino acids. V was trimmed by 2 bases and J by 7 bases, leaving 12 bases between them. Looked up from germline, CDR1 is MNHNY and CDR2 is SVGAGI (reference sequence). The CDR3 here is CASSYGQGGNEQFF. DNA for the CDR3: TGTGCCAGCAGTTACGGACAGGGAGGGAATGAGCAGTTCTTC.

This CDR3 reads CAARPTTGALNQPQHF. The CDR3 DNA reads as TGTGCCGCAAGACCCACCACAGGGGCACTCAATCAGCCCCAGCATTTT. This rearrangement joins TRBV28 to TRBJ1-5; TRBD1 matches 7 bases. CDR3 size: 16 residues. V shed 11 bases and J 3 bases; nucleotides not matched to a gene: 16. Germline lookup yields CDR1 MDHEN and CDR2 SYDVKM.

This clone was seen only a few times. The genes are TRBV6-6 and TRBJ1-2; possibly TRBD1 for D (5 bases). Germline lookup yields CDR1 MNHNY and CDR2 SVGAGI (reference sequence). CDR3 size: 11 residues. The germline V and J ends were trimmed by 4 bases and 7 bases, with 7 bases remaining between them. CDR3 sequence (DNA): TGTGCCAGCAGTTGGGGGGGTGGCTACACCTTC. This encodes CASSWGGGYTF.

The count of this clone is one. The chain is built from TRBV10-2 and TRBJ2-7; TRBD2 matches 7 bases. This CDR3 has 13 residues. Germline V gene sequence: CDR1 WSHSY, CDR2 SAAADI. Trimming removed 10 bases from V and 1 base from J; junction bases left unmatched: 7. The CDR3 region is CAIRPSGSYEQYF. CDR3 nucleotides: TGCGCCATTCGGCCTAGCGGTTCCTACGAGCAGTACTTC.

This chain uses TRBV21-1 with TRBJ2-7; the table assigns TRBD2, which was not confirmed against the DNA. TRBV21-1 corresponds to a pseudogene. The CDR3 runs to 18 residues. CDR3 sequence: CASSRMPQGWREKRGQYF. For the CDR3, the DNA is TGTGCCAGCAGCAGGATGCCCCAGGGCTGGCGGGAGAAAAGGGGGCAGTACTTC.

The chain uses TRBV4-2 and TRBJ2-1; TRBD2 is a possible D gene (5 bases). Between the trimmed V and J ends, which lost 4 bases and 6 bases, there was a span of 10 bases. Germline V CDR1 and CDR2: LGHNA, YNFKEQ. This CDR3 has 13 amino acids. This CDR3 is CASSPDLTNEQFF. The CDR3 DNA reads TGTGCCAGCAGCCCGGACTTAACCAATGAGCAGTTCTTC.